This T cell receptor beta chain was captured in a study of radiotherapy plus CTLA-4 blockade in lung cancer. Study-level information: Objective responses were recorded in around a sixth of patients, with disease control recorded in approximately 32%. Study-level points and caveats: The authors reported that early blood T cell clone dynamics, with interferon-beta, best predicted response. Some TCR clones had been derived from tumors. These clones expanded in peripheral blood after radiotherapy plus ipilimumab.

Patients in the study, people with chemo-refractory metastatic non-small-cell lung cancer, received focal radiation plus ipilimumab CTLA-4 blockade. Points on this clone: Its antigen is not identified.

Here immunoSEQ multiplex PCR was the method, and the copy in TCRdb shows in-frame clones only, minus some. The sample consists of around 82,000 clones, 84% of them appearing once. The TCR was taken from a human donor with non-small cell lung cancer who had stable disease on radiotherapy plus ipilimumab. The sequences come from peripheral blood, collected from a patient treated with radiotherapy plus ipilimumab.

The CDR3 region is CASSEWYKLFF. DNA for the CDR3: TGTGCCAGCAGTGAATGGTATAAACTGTTTTTT. The V call is TRBV2, the J call TRBJ1-4; D remains unclear. Germline CDR1 reads SNHLY; CDR2 reads FYNNEI. The CDR3 has 11 amino acids. Deletions cut 2 bases from V and 11 bases from J, with 6 bases between.